This TCR beta chain is drawn from a study of blood T cell repertoires in COVID-19 (dated by TCRdb to the early 2020s). A note on the overall study: Samples covering the acute and convalescent phases of COVID-19 were provided by collaborators in the United States, Italy and Spain. The prospective study material was composed of cDNA or gDNA derived from T cells, B-cell-depleted T cells, or PBMCs. Deeply sampled blood TCRbeta repertoires from subjects exposed to, actively infected with, or recovered from COVID-19 were included in the dataset. A freely available public database, intended as a resource for researchers studying the immune response to SARS-CoV-2, is where the repertoires were released. The samples were drawn from two sources: the first 160 participants of the ongoing ImmuneRACE study, and 1,254 subjects contributed by 6 global collaborators. Sample metadata almost always included a de-identified subject ID, COVID-19 status, age in years and sex. Where available, HLA class I and class II types were obtained from metadata supplied by the sample provider rather than from assay-based typing.

Trimming takes 1 base off V and 2 bases off J; junction bases not matched to a gene: 7. For CDR1 and CDR2, the germline V gene (reference sequence) lists LGHDT and YNNKEL. Including cysteine and phenylalanine, the CDR3 has 18 amino acids. Left in the record is the CDR3 DNA by itself, 54 bases read in frame from the first base. The immunoSEQ Assay, a bias-controlled multiplex PCR, was used to amplify TCRbeta CDR3 regions from genomic DNA. As for the authors' bioinformatics: Within the assay, amplification of reference gene primers was used to estimate how many nucleated cells each sample contained. To quantify the absolute abundance of each unique TCRbeta CDR3 rearrangement, sequence reads were collapsed and filtered. For each sample, productive Simpson clonality was calculated as the square root of Simpson's diversity index over productive rearrangements. Drawn from immuneACCESS, this table holds only the in-frame rearrangements with V and J called that TCRdb kept. Clones are partly lost; checked studies trace under half to an unresolved V gene and leave the rest unexplained. V and J calls and clone size are those listed in that table; D and trimming were worked out from the DNA. For this sample the table gives about 100,000 clones, of which just over 85% were detected only once. Under 2.5% of the sample lies in the top ten.

Whole blood was collected in K2EDTA tubes by collaborating institutions according to the institutions' own protocols. For TCRbeta analysis, collaborators shipped samples in one of three forms: frozen whole blood, isolated PBMCs, or DNA extracted from either of those sample types. The paper's findings and limits, for the study overall: Clinical and demographic metadata were provided uncurated, with the amount varying by source and participant.

A word on this clone: The antigen this receptor binds is unknown. No base quality information exists; no much larger clone differs at one position.

The V and J genes are TRBV3-1 (or the pseudogene TRBV3-2) and TRBJ2-3, with TRBD2 identical over 12 junction bases. Sequencing was carried out using peripheral blood. The TCR originated in a human donor in a cohort sampled during active COVID-19. CDR3 loop: CASSQGSSGRALTDTQYF. The nucleotide sequence is given as TGTGCCAGCAGCCAAGGTTCTAGCGGGAGGGCCCTCACAGATACGCAGTATTTT.